The T cell receptor beta chain described here comes from a study of regulatory T cells in long-lasting Graves disease (dated by TCRdb to the early 2020s). Regarding the study in general: Persistent Graves' disease was defined as persistently positive TSH receptor autoantibodies together with antithyroid drug treatment for over 5 years. Peripheral blood TCR sequencing and RNA sequencing compared persistent Graves' disease patients with newly diagnosed Graves' disease patients. The study took place in China and was registered as a clinical trial. TCR sequencing covered some 13 persistent and 20 or so newly diagnosed Graves' disease patients, about 35 samples in total. Antithyroid drugs had been taken for 8.5 to 12 years on average by persistent Graves' disease patients in the clinical cohort.

This clonotype appeared a single time. Its binding antigen is unknown. No clone much larger than this one lies a single base away; base qualities are absent. A single read offers scant evidence. Study-wide conclusions, independent of this receptor: The authors noted that the small sample size was a limitation that may lower accuracy. Patients with persistent disease shared more public clonotypes (fewer than 3,000) than newly diagnosed patients did (more than 900). Sequencing and analysis were limited to the TCR beta chain. Preferential use of TRBV28, TRBJ1-2 and TRBJ2-5 was observed in persistent disease, whereas TRBV20-1 and TRBJ2-1 were favored in newly diagnosed disease. The study examined only peripheral blood because the primary lesion, thyroid tissue, could not be accessed. Compared with newly diagnosed patients, patients with persistent Graves' disease had lower TCR Shannon entropy and fewer highly expanded clones, which suggests clonal expansion.

The sample's time point label is to be understood as: persistent/refractory GD, antithyroid drugs over 5 years with positive TRAb. For both TCR sequencing and RNA sequencing, RNA was extracted from PBMCs in TRIzol. The diagnosis of Graves' disease followed American Thyroid Association guidelines. Recruitment of patients was carried out at an endocrinology department in Xi'an, China. Each patient gave roughly 10 milliliters of peripheral blood, collected in an EDTA anticoagulant tube. Ficoll Paque Plus density gradient separation was used to isolate PBMCs, and no additional T cell sorting was done. An Agilent 2100 Bioanalyzer and agarose gel were used to check RNA quality, and a NanoDrop 2000 was used to measure RNA concentration. Its CDR3 holds 17 amino acids, cysteine through phenylalanine. The sequence is cut down to CDR3 DNA, 51 bases in frame from base 1. V loses 0 bases, J loses 0 bases, and the germline ends lie 14 bases apart. CDR1 and CDR2 are read off the germline V gene as MNHEY and SVGEGT.

Library construction relied on multiplex PCR. TCRdb names Illumina HiSeq 4000 as the instrument used. iRepertoire HTBI primers and Arm-PCR amplification of CDR3 regions were used to construct TCR beta libraries. PCR products were gel purified before sequencing. Regarding the original processing steps: Across samples, approximately 68 TRBV and 14 TRBJ segments were identified and used for gene usage analysis of CDR3 amino acid clonotypes. Filtered high-quality paired reads were merged into contigs using COPE and FqMerger. BLAST was used to align contigs to IMGT TRBV, TRBD and TRBJ reference genes, with CDR3 defined following IMGT. Any clonotype with a frequency above 0.1% was classified as a highly expanded clone. Repertoire diversity was measured by Shannon entropy, and V-J evenness by the Gini coefficient. Clonotypes shared by more than one individual were considered public. The raw public data were reprocessed by TCRdb itself: fastp quality trimming at Q25, MiXCR clonotype calling, in-frame beta chains only. Records with the same CDR3 protein are collapsed into one entry carrying the most frequent genes and DNA. It is TCRdb's table, rather than the study itself, that gives the V and J calls and clone size. For this sample the table gives under 350,000 distinct CDR3 sequences, of which more than 20% were detected only once. The ten top clones hold roughly 56% of the sample.

The receptor was derived from a female donor with Graves disease. The source material was peripheral blood mononuclear cells (PBMCs), sampled when the disease was refractory, from a patient treated with antithyroid drugs. The rearrangement joined TRBV6-2 or TRBV6-3 to TRBJ1-2; the D gene cannot be named for sure. The nucleotides read TGTGCCAGCAGTTACTCGATTCGTCGGCTGTCTAACTATGGCTACACCTTC. This gives the protein CASSYSIRRLSNYGYTF.